Given below is one TCR beta chain in context. Its antigen remains unidentified. The sample originates from a study of OX40 agonist ivuxolimab in advanced cancers. This CDR3 region has 13 residues. V gave up 5 bases and J gave up 7 bases, with 12 bases separating them. Germline V gene data show CDR1 as SGHRS and CDR2 as YFSETQ. Repertoires were generated with immunoSEQ multiplex PCR, while TCRdb's copy carries only in-frame clones and drops some. The data show over 80,000 clones, approximately 90% seen once. Regarding the study as a whole: Researchers did not establish what antigens the expanded peripheral T cells target. Low normalized T-cell clonal expansion also characterized some of the nonresponders. Low clonal expansion, among the lowest seen, marked partial responders at 0.1-3.0 mg/kg.

This rearrangement joins TRBV5-1 to TRBJ1-4; TRBD1 is a possible D gene (5 bases). The sequence derives from an adult with an advanced solid tumor such as melanoma, head and neck, liver or kidney cancer. Sample: CD4+ or CD8+ T cells sorted from blood, taken in a trial of the OX40 agonist ivuxolimab. CDR3 in amino acids: CASSRGDSEKLFF. The CDR3 DNA sequence: TGCGCCAGCAGTCGAGGTGACAGTGAAAAACTGTTTTTT.